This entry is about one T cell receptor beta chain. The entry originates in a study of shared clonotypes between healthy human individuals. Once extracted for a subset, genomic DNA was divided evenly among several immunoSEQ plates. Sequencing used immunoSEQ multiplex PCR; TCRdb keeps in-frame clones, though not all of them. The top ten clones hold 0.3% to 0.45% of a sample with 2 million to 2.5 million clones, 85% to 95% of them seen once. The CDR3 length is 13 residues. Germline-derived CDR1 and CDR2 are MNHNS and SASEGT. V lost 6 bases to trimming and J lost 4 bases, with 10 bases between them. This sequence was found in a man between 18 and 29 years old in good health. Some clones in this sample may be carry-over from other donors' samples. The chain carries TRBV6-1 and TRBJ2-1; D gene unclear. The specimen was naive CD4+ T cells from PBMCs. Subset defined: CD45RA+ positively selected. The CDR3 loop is CASREFLYNEQFF. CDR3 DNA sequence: TGTGCCAGCAGGGAGTTCCTATACAATGAGCAGTTCTTC.